A selection of T cell receptor beta chains follows, all from one sample in a study of blood T cells in healthy people across ages. A single record per CDR3 protein comes from TCRdb applying MiXCR to the 5' RACE reads. The table includes about 780,000 distinct CDR3 sequences, about 45% detected once. Sample: blood. Every receptor here comes from a man older than 75 in good health. The CDR3 runs from the conserved cysteine through the conserved F or W. Each record gives: D gene, J gene, clone size, V gene, CDR3 DNA, CDR3 protein. The D gene is left open where the match is weak. Where a row states a size, it is once, few, many or the class of an expanded clone; other rows omit it.

D: NA; J: TRBJ1-4; size: NA; V: TRBV20-1; DNA: TGCAGTGCACCACTCCAAAGTGGTGAAAAACTGTTTTTT; CDR3: CSAPLQSGEKLFF
D: NA; J: TRBJ1-4; size: NA; V: TRBV7-9; DNA: TGTGCCAGCAGCTCTCCGGGACTTACTAATGAAAAACTGTTTTTT; CDR3: CASSSPGLTNEKLFF
D: TRBD2; J: TRBJ2-1; size: NA; V: TRBV5-1; DNA: TGCGCCAGCACCTTAGCGGGAGAGGCGTTCTTC; CDR3: CASTLAGEAFF
D: TRBD1; J: TRBJ2-7; size: few; V: TRBV12-3/TRBV12-4; DNA: TGTGCCAGCAGTAACTCCGGGACAGGTCACAATGAGCAGTACTTC; CDR3: CASSNSGTGHNEQYF
D: NA; J: TRBJ2-5; size: NA; V: TRBV20-1; DNA: TGCAGTGCTACCTCCTTATATACAGGGAGAGAGACCCAGTACTTC; CDR3: CSATSLYTGRETQYF
D: NA; J: TRBJ2-6; size: many; V: TRBV27; DNA: TGTGCCAGCAGTCCAGAGGGACCGCTCTCTGGGGCCAACGTCCTGACTTTC; CDR3: CASSPEGPLSGANVLTF
D: NA; J: TRBJ2-3; size: few; V: TRBV4-3; DNA: TGCGCCAGCAGCCAAAACTATGGTTGGGATACGCAGTATTTT; CDR3: CASSQNYGWDTQYF
D: TRBD2; J: TRBJ2-7; size: NA; V: TRBV20-1; DNA: TGCAGTGGTAACCCTAGCGGGAGGCCCTACAATGAGCAGTACTTC; CDR3: CSGNPSGRPYNEQYF
D: NA; J: TRBJ1-2; size: NA; V: TRBV20-1; DNA: TGCGGTGCGTCTAACTATGGCTACACCTTC; CDR3: CGASNYGYTF
D: TRBD2; J: TRBJ2-1; size: few; V: TRBV27; DNA: TGTGCCAGCAGTTTAAGGAAGACTAGCGGGCCGTACAATGAGCAGTTCTTC; CDR3: CASSLRKTSGPYNEQFF
D: TRBD2; J: TRBJ2-5; size: NA; V: TRBV12-3/TRBV12-4; DNA: TGTGCCAGCAGTTTCTTAGCGGGGCCCCAAGAGACCCAGTACTTC; CDR3: CASSFLAGPQETQYF
D: TRBD1; J: TRBJ2-2; size: NA; V: TRBV5-1; DNA: TGCGTCAGCAGCTGGACAGGGGACACCGGGGAGCTGTTTTTT; CDR3: CVSSWTGDTGELFF
D: NA; J: TRBJ1-5; size: once; V: TRBV7-3; DNA: TGTGCCAGCAGCCAAGACTGGGCGGGTCAGCCCCAGCATTTT; CDR3: CASSQDWAGQPQHF
D: NA; J: TRBJ2-3; size: few; V: TRBV10-3; DNA: TGTGCCATCAGTGGTATCAGGGACACAGATACGCAGTATTTT; CDR3: CAISGIRDTDTQYF
D: TRBD2; J: TRBJ2-1; size: few; V: TRBV20-1; DNA: TGCAGTGCTGCGGAGAGAGCGGGAGGGAGATACAATGAGCAGTTCTTC; CDR3: CSAAERAGGRYNEQFF
D: TRBD2; J: TRBJ2-2; size: NA; V: TRBV12-3/TRBV12-4; DNA: TGTGCCAGCAACCCGGGACTAGCGGGGACCGGGGAGCTGTTTTTT; CDR3: CASNPGLAGTGELFF
D: NA; J: TRBJ2-3; size: NA; V: TRBV29-1; DNA: TGCAGCGTTGGGGACGGTGGTGATACGCAGTATTTT; CDR3: CSVGDGGDTQYF
D: TRBD1; J: TRBJ2-1; size: NA; V: TRBV12-3/TRBV12-4; DNA: TGTGCCAGCAGTCCCTCAGGGGGACGAGCGTCATACAATGAGCAGTTCTTC; CDR3: CASSPSGGRASYNEQFF
D: NA; J: TRBJ2-3; size: NA; V: TRBV12-3/TRBV12-4; DNA: TGTGCCAGCAGTTTGAGGGTGGGCACAGATGCGGAATATTTT; CDR3: CASSLRVGTDAEYF
D: TRBD1; J: TRBJ1-1; size: NA; V: TRBV5-6; DNA: TGTGCCAGCAGCAAGGGACAGAGGAGAACTGAAGCTTTCTTT; CDR3: CASSKGQRRTEAFF
D: NA; J: TRBJ2-5; size: few; V: TRBV24-1; DNA: TGTGCCACCAGTGATGGCCCCAGAGAGACCCAGTACTTC; CDR3: CATSDGPRETQYF
D: NA; J: TRBJ2-5; size: few; V: TRBV9; DNA: TGTGCCAGCAGCGTAGGAGGCGCTGAAGAGACCCAGTACTTC; CDR3: CASSVGGAEETQYF
D: TRBD1; J: TRBJ2-7; size: once; V: TRBV10-3; DNA: TGTGCCATCAGCCCGGACAGGCCCACCTACGAGCAGTACTTC; CDR3: CAISPDRPTYEQYF
D: TRBD1; J: TRBJ2-7; size: NA; V: TRBV13; DNA: TGTGCCAGCAGCTCAACCGGGACAGGGAGCTACGAGCAGTACTTC; CDR3: CASSSTGTGSYEQYF
D: NA; J: TRBJ2-3; size: NA; V: TRBV12-3/TRBV12-4; DNA: TGTGCCAGCAGTTTCTGGAACGGGGCGGGTGGCACAGATACGCAGTATTTT; CDR3: CASSFWNGAGGTDTQYF
D: TRBD1; J: TRBJ2-3; size: NA; V: TRBV20-1; DNA: TGCAGTGCGAGCGAGGGGGCAGACACAGATACGCAGTATTTT; CDR3: CSASEGADTDTQYF
D: NA; J: TRBJ2-5; size: few; V: TRBV7-2; DNA: TGTGCCAGCAGCAGAACCAGACAGGAGAAAGAGACCCAGTACTTC; CDR3: CASSRTRQEKETQYF
D: NA; J: TRBJ1-2; size: NA; V: TRBV21-1; DNA: TGTGCCAGCAGCCTTTGGGGGGTTAGCTACACCTTC; CDR3: CASSLWGVSYTF
D: NA; J: TRBJ2-3; size: NA; V: TRBV10-2; DNA: TGCGCCAGCAGTGATTCAGGGGGGAACACAGATACGCAGTATTTT; CDR3: CASSDSGGNTDTQYF
D: NA; J: TRBJ2-2; size: NA; V: TRBV7-2; DNA: TGTGCCAGCAGCTCGACTAGATATACCGGGGAGCTGTTTTTT; CDR3: CASSSTRYTGELFF
D: TRBD2; J: TRBJ2-3; size: few; V: TRBV3-1; DNA: TGTGCCAGCAGCCCTGGACTAGCGGGGGTTACAGACACGCAGTATTTT; CDR3: CASSPGLAGVTDTQYF
D: TRBD2; J: TRBJ2-1; size: NA; V: TRBV29-1; DNA: TGCAGCGTGGCCGGGACTAGCGGGGGTGGGGAGCAGTTCTTC; CDR3: CSVAGTSGGGEQFF
D: NA; J: TRBJ2-3; size: NA; V: TRBV11-3; DNA: TGTGCCAGCAGTCCCGGGACACGGACGAGCACAGATACGCAGTATTTT; CDR3: CASSPGTRTSTDTQYF
D: NA; J: TRBJ2-3; size: NA; V: TRBV12-3/TRBV12-4; DNA: TGTGCCAGCAGTTTAGGGATAGCAGATACGCAGTATTTT; CDR3: CASSLGIADTQYF
D: NA; J: TRBJ2-5; size: NA; V: TRBV16; DNA: TGTGCCAGCAGCCAATGGTCTAACGGTGAGCAGTACTTC; CDR3: CASSQWSNGEQYF
D: NA; J: TRBJ2-3; size: few; V: TRBV12-3/TRBV12-4; DNA: TGTGCCAGCAGTCTCCGTTGGGATACGCAGTATTTT; CDR3: CASSLRWDTQYF
D: NA; J: TRBJ1-1; size: few; V: TRBV12-3/TRBV12-4; DNA: TGTGCCAGCAGTCCACGACAGGACACTGAAGCTTTCTTT; CDR3: CASSPRQDTEAFF
D: TRBD1; J: TRBJ1-2; size: NA; V: TRBV29-1; DNA: TGCAGCGTTGCCGCAGGGGGCGCGGACTATGGCTACACCTTC; CDR3: CSVAAGGADYGYTF
D: NA; J: TRBJ2-5; size: NA; V: TRBV10-3; DNA: TGTGCCATCGGAGTAGGAGGGGAAGAGACCCAGTACTTC; CDR3: CAIGVGGEETQYF
D: NA; J: TRBJ1-1; size: NA; V: TRBV20-1; DNA: TGCAGTGCTAGAAGCCGGGCTTCCGTTAACACTGAAGCTTTCTTT; CDR3: CSARSRASVNTEAFF
D: NA; J: TRBJ1-2; size: few; V: TRBV30; DNA: TGTGCCTGGAGTGATGGGGGCTATGGCTACACCTTC; CDR3: CAWSDGGYGYTF
D: TRBD2; J: TRBJ2-7; size: few; V: TRBV13; DNA: TGTGCCAGCAGCGGTCAGCGGGAGAGGGACGAGCAGTACTTC; CDR3: CASSGQRERDEQYF
D: NA; J: TRBJ2-5; size: NA; V: TRBV27; DNA: TGTGCCAGCAGTCCCGGCCCGTACCAAGAGACCCAGTACTTC; CDR3: CASSPGPYQETQYF
D: NA; J: TRBJ1-1; size: NA; V: TRBV7-9; DNA: TGTGCCAGCTGCAAAAGTGAGAACACTGAAGCTTTCTTT; CDR3: CASCKSENTEAFF
D: NA; J: TRBJ2-3; size: NA; V: TRBV24-1; DNA: TGTGCCACCAGTGATACGACGGGGTATTTT; CDR3: CATSDTTGYF
D: TRBD2; J: TRBJ2-5; size: NA; V: TRBV4-1; DNA: TGCGCCAGCAGCCCGTTGGAGCGGGGGGGCCTGAATGAGCAGTACTTC; CDR3: CASSPLERGGLNEQYF
D: TRBD1; J: TRBJ2-1; size: NA; V: TRBV12-3/TRBV12-4; DNA: TGTGCCAGCAGTGGGACAGGGGGGCTAAGCTCCTACAATGAGCAGTTCTTC; CDR3: CASSGTGGLSSYNEQFF
D: NA; J: TRBJ2-7; size: few; V: TRBV5-1; DNA: TGCGCCAGCAGCTTCGGCTCTAGCTCCTACGAGCAGTACTTC; CDR3: CASSFGSSSYEQYF
D: NA; J: TRBJ1-1; size: NA; V: TRBV11-1; DNA: TGTGCCAGCACCGATCAGGGCAGCATGAACACTGAAGCTTTCTTT; CDR3: CASTDQGSMNTEAFF